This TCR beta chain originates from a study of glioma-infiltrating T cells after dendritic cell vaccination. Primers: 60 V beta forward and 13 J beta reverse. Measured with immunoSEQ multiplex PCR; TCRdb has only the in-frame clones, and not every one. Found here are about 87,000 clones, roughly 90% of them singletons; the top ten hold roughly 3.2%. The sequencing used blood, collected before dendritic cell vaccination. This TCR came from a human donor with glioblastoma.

CDR3 DNA sequence: TGTGCCAGCAGGCAAGGCGACATAATGAGCAATCAGCCCCAGCATTTT. Encoded protein: CASRQGDIMSNQPQHF. This sequence joins TRBV7-2 and TRBJ1-5; D gene ambiguous. Germline V CDR1 and CDR2: SGHTA, FQGNSA. With 6 bases removed from V and 1 base from J, the gap between germline ends came to 16 bases. This CDR3 has 16 residues.